This paragraph covers one TCR beta chain sequence. These data originate in a study of blood T cell repertoires in COVID-19. Whole-study context: The United States, Italy and Spain were the sources of the acute and convalescent COVID-19 samples. Sample material is recorded as cDNA or gDNA derived from T cells, B-cell-depleted T cells, or PBMCs.

Per the study methods: Amplification of reference gene primers provided the estimated nucleated cell counts. Sequenced by immunoSEQ multiplex PCR; TCRdb stores in-frame clones only, minus some. V and J calls and clone size are copied from that table; D and trimming were computed from the DNA. The sample has some 300,000 clones, about nine tenths seen once; the top ten hold 6.9%. V shed 5 bases and J 4 bases; nucleotides not matched to a gene: 8. Germline V CDR1 and CDR2: SQVTM, ANQGSEA. The CDR3 consists of 14 residues. The rearrangement links TRBV29-1 to TRBJ2-3; 8 bases line up with TRBD1. The sequence derives from a woman aged 25 to 39 who had recovered from COVID-19. Sequenced sample: peripheral blood. The CDR3 protein is CSVSQGALSDTQYF. The CDR3 nucleotides read TGCAGCGTTTCTCAGGGGGCGCTTTCAGATACGCAGTATTTT.